This T cell receptor beta chain was documented in a study of CD8 T cells in Susac syndrome. The V and J ends lost 3 bases and 2 bases respectively, with 11 bases between them. There are 14 residues in the CDR3. The germline V gene has CDR1 KGHSH and CDR2 LQKENI. Reverse transcription of about 0.45 to 1 ug RNA used random hexamers. An immunoSEQ multiplex PCR amplified TCR beta CDR3 over 54 Vbeta and 13 Jbeta. Using its own MiXCR run on the immunoSEQ multiplex PCR reads, TCRdb lists one record per CDR3 protein. The sample has approximately 68,000 distinct CDR3 sequences, approximately 94% seen once. The TCR comes from a human donor with multiple sclerosis. Sequenced sample: CD8+ T cells from PBMCs. V gene TRBV18 combines with J gene TRBJ2-7, with a tentative D call TRBD1 (6 bases). CDR3 sequence: CASSPGASAYEQYF. DNA for the CDR3: TGTGCCAGCTCACCGGGGGCTTCGGCCTACGAGCAGTACTTC.